The clone carrying this T cell receptor (beta chain) was seen just once. Its antigen is unidentified. Generated by immunoSEQ multiplex PCR, the TCRdb table keeps only in-frame clones and is missing some. The sample shows over 200,000 clones, around 90% of them seen only once. The ends lost 10 bases at V and 4 bases at J; junction bases unmatched: 5. CDR3 size: 12 residues. Germline CDR1 WSHSY, CDR2 SAAADI. This record comes from a study of cytomegalovirus exposure and HLA in healthy donors. Findings of the study overall: Through in vitro validation, a few CMV-associated chains were shown to be specific for CMV antigens. The study flagged 150 to 200 TCR beta chains as cytomegalovirus-associated. Most TCR sequences showed up rarely, but some public TCRs showed up in many donors.

The specimen was PBMCs. The TCR was taken from a woman aged 18 to 35 in good health and CMV-seropositive. The V and J genes are TRBV10-2 and TRBJ1-1, with 8 bases fitting TRBD1. The CDR3 DNA reads TGCGCCACCAGAACAGGGGGCACTGAAGCTTTCTTT. As protein: CATRTGGTEAFF.